Below, 9 T cell receptor beta chains from the same sample are listed, as sequenced in a study of identical twins. TCRdb reprocessed the 5' RACE reads with MiXCR, giving one entry per CDR3 protein. The sample has around 250,000 distinct CDR3 sequences; about 13% are singletons. These data are also associated with another study on yellow fever vaccine responses in identical twins.

The specimen was memory (CD45RO+) T cells sorted from blood. All receptors come from a woman younger than 30 in good health.

The chain combines TRBV6-2 or TRBV6-3 with TRBJ2-1, with 11 bases that match TRBD2. Trimming removed 7 bases from V and 7 bases from J; junction bases left unmatched: 3. Germline CDR1 is MNHEY and CDR2 is SVGEGT. The CDR3 is made up of 13 amino acids. CDR3 residues: CASKLAGVNEQFF. In DNA form, the CDR3 reads TGTGCCAGCAAACTAGCGGGAGTTAATGAGCAGTTCTTC.

This clonotype was seen only a few times. The genes are TRBV7-2 and TRBJ2-5; D might be TRBD2 (7 bases). Germline CDR1 SGHTA, CDR2 FQGNSA. V lost 2 bases and J lost 7, with 17 bases in between. The CDR3 has 15 residues. CDR3 in amino acids: CASSLRVGGPRTQYF. The CDR3 DNA sequence: TGTGCCAGCAGCTTAAGAGTCGGGGGGCCACGGACCCAGTACTTC.

This clonotype was observed a handful of times. The chain joins TRBV20-1 to TRBJ2-1, with D maybe TRBD2 (6 bases). The CDR3 loop spans 15 amino acids. The V and J ends lost 0 bases and 4 bases respectively, with 13 bases between them. Germline-derived CDR1 and CDR2 are DFQATT and SNEGSKA (reference sequence). The CDR3 nucleotides read TGCAGTGCTAGAGATCGGGGGAGACGATACAATGAGCAGTTCTTC. It translates to CSARDRGRRYNEQFF.

This rearrangement joins TRBV7-6 to TRBJ2-7; 7 bases line up with TRBD1. This CDR3 is 13 amino acids long. Looked up from germline, CDR1 is SGHVS and CDR2 is FNYEAQ. V trimming: 4 bases; J trimming: 4 bases; junction bases outside the gene matches: 4. The CDR3 DNA follows: TGTGCCAGCAGCTCACTCAGGGGGTACGAGCAGTACTTC. Its translation: CASSSLRGYEQYF.

This clonotype was seen only a few times. J is TRBJ2-3 and V is TRBV5-1; 9 bases map to TRBD2. Germline-derived CDR1 and CDR2 are SGHRS and YFSETQ. The CDR3 extends over 13 amino acids. Germline trimming cut 9 bases from V and 3 bases from J; bases unmatched to any gene: 5. The DNA for the CDR3 is TGCGCCATCAGAAGCGGGGGGACAGATACGCAGTATTTT. It yields the protein CAIRSGGTDTQYF.

The chain couples TRBV20-1 to TRBJ2-5; a possible D gene is TRBD2 (6 bases). The V end was cut by 5 bases, the J end by 5 bases, with 18 bases between. The CDR3 covers 14 residues. The germline gives CDR1 DFQATT, CDR2 SNEGSKA (reference sequence). The CDR3 loop is CSASRRGYGETQYF. DNA of the CDR3: TGCAGTGCTTCTAGGCGGGGTTATGGGGAGACCCAGTACTTC.

V and J are TRBV5-1 and TRBJ2-6, with D hard to call. V lost 4 bases and J lost 4, with 9 bases in between. Germline CDR1 and CDR2: SGHRS and YFSETQ. CDR3 length equals 14 residues. Here the CDR3 DNA reads TGCGCCAGCAGCGTGACGACCGGGGCCAACGTCCTGACTTTC. It codes for CASSVTTGANVLTF.

The chain joins TRBV12-3 or TRBV12-4 to TRBJ2-2; no clear D gene. The CDR3 loop spans 15 amino acids. V was cut by 1 base and J by 5 bases, with 11 bases left in between. CDR3 region: CASSLGAVKTGELFF. The CDR3, as DNA: TGTGCCAGCAGTTTAGGAGCAGTGAAAACCGGGGAGCTGTTTTTT.

V usage is TRBV20-1 and J usage is TRBJ2-1; 12 bases line up with TRBD2. Germline-derived CDR1 and CDR2 are DFQATT and SNEGSKA (reference sequence). Trimming at V came to 5 bases and at J to 5 bases, leaving 10 bases not matched to a gene. The CDR3 has 16 amino acids. The CDR3 nucleotides are TGCAGTGCTTGGGGGCTAGCGGGAGGGAGGAACAATGAGCAGTTCTTC. It specifies CSAWGLAGGRNNEQFF.